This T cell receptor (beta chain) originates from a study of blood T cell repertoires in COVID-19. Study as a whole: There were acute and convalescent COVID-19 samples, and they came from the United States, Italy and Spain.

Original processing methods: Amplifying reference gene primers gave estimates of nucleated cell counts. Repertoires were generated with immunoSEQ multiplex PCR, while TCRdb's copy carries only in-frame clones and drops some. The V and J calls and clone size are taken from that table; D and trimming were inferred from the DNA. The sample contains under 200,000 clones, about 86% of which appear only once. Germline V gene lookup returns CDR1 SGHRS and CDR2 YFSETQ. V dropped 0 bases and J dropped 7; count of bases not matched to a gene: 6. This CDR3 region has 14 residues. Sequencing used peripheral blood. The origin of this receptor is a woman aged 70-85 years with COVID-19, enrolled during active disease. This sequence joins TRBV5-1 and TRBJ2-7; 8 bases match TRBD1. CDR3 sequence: CASSLVGQVREQYF. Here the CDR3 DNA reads TGCGCCAGCAGCTTGGTGGGACAGGTGAGAGAGCAGTACTTC.